This entry is about one T cell receptor (beta chain). How the authors handled the data: It was from reference gene primer amplification that nucleated cell counts were estimated. Produced via immunoSEQ multiplex PCR; TCRdb's table is partial and in-frame only. V, J and clone size are taken as reported in that table, and D and trimming were inferred from the DNA itself. The sample shows more than 200,000 clones, less than 90% of them seen only once. The CDR3 sequence is 15 residues long. Trimming cost V 2 bases and J 0 bases, with 10 bases left between them. Germline V CDR1 and CDR2: SGHNT, YYREEE (reference sequence). The source of the sample is a study of blood T cell repertoires in COVID-19. Across the whole study: Samples representing acute and convalescent COVID-19 were sourced from the United States, Italy and Spain. In each case, the material was cDNA or gDNA derived from T cells, B-cell-depleted T cells, or PBMCs.

J is TRBJ2-3 and V is TRBV5-4; D is undetermined. The TCR originated in a man aged 25-40 years with active or convalescent COVID-19. Sequencing used peripheral blood. CDR3 loop: CASSFPRSSTDTQYF. CDR3 bases: TGTGCCAGCAGCTTTCCGCGGTCTAGCACAGATACGCAGTATTTT.